Listed here are 10 T cell receptor beta chains from one sample, sequenced in a study of cytomegalovirus exposure and HLA in healthy donors. Researchers ran the PCR with 60 Vbeta and 13 Jbeta primers. Sequencing was performed with immunoSEQ multiplex PCR; in TCRdb, only in-frame clones are kept and a portion is missing. The sample includes some 120,000 clones, about 81% of them seen just once. Sequencing used PBMCs. These TCRs come from a woman in her twenties or thirties in good health and CMV-seronegative.

The chain recombines TRBV6-6 with TRBJ2-7; 11 bases match TRBD2. V shed 0 bases, J shed 7 bases, and the junction held 2 bases outside the gene matches. CDR3 length: 14 residues. CDR1 is MNHNY, CDR2 SVGAGI, per germline (reference sequence). The CDR3 coding sequence is TGTGCCAGCAGTTACTCTGGGACTAGCGGTGAGCAGTACTTC. Protein: CASSYSGTSGEQYF.

This clone was seen only a few times. V and J are TRBV29-1 and TRBJ1-2; no reliable D call. This CDR3 region has 12 residues. Trimming took 1 base from V and 4 from J, leaving 7 bases between them. The germline V gene encodes CDR1 SQVTM and CDR2 ANQGSEA. In DNA, the CDR3 is TGCAGCGTTGAAGGGGAGCCCTATGGCTACACCTTC. Residues: CSVEGEPYGYTF.

This chain joins TRBV6-4 and TRBJ2-7, with 7 bases that match TRBD2. The CDR3 covers 14 residues. Germline V CDR1 and CDR2: MRHNA, SNTAGT. V gave up 9 bases and J gave up 7 bases; unmatched junction bases: 15. CDR3 coding DNA: TGTGCCAGACGACTAGGTGGGAGGGCAGGGGAGCAGTACTTC. Amino acids: CARRLGGRAGEQYF.

The J gene is TRBJ2-5, the V gene TRBV9, with no clear D. Germline V gene sequence: CDR1 SGDLS, CDR2 YYNGEE. CDR3 length: 13 residues. Deletions cut 3 bases from V and 3 bases from J, with 9 bases between. CDR3 bases: TGTGCCAGCAGCGCAGGCCAGAAAGAGACCCAGTACTTC. Protein sequence: CASSAGQKETQYF.

The rearrangement links TRBV6-4 to TRBJ1-5; 7 nucleotides agree with TRBD1. This CDR3 has 18 residues. V lost 2 bases and J lost 0; bases outside the gene matches: 10. In germline, CDR1 is MRHNA, CDR2 SNTAGT. The CDR3 region has the DNA TGTGCCAGCAGTGACCTGGGACAGAGTTACTATAGCAATCAGCCCCAGCATTTT. This translates into CASSDLGQSYYSNQPQHF.

The chain carries TRBV15 and TRBJ1-1; 8 positions agree with TRBD1. This CDR3 has 15 residues. Germline V gene data show CDR1 as LNHNV and CDR2 as YYDKDF (reference sequence). Trimming at V came to 4 bases and at J to 7 bases, leaving 11 bases not matched to a gene. In DNA form, the CDR3 reads TGTGCCACCAGCACATACCAGGGGGCAGTGGATGAAGCTTTCTTT. Translated: CATSTYQGAVDEAFF. The variable domain in full, completed from reference TRBV15 and TRBJ1-1, reads DAMVIQNPRYQVTQFGKPVTLSCSQTLNHNVMYWYQQKSSQAPKLLFHYYDKDFNNEADTPDNFQSRRPNTSFCFLDIRSPGLGDTAMYLCATSTYQGAVDEAFFGQGTRLTVV.

The chain joins TRBV2 to TRBJ2-7, with D tentatively TRBD2 (6 bases). Per germline, CDR1 SNHLY and CDR2 FYNNEI. V lost 1 base and J 3 bases, leaving 13 bases between the germline ends. The CDR3 is 15 amino acids. CDR3 in amino acids: CASSEGGAQVYEQYF. In DNA, the CDR3 is TGTGCCAGCAGTGAAGGCGGGGCCCAGGTCTACGAGCAGTACTTC.

V and J are TRBV30 and TRBJ1-2; TRBD1 aligns across 8 bases. With V trimmed by 2 bases and J by 3 bases, 5 bases remained unmatched. This CDR3 is built from 14 residues. Per the germline V gene, CDR1 is GTSNPN and CDR2 is SVGIG (reference sequence). The CDR3 reads CAWSTQGADYGYTF. CDR3 bases: TGTGCCTGGAGTACCCAGGGGGCGGACTATGGCTACACCTTC.

This clone was seen a single time. The genes are TRBV11-2 and TRBJ1-2, with 9 nucleotides matching TRBD1. The CDR3 spans 16 residues. The J segment lost 4 bases and the V segment lost 5 bases, leaving 11 bases of the junction unmatched. Per germline, CDR1 SGHAT and CDR2 FQNNGV. Here the CDR3 reads CASSNPTGGSGYGYTF. The CDR3 coding sequence is TGTGCCAGCAGCAACCCGACAGGGGGTTCTGGCTATGGCTACACCTTC.

The chain carries TRBV27 and TRBJ1-4; 10 bases match TRBD1. This CDR3 has 17 amino acids. V trimming: 5 bases; J trimming: 0 bases; junction bases outside the gene matches: 6. Germline V lookup: CDR1 MNHEY, CDR2 SMNVEV (reference sequence). The CDR3 coding sequence is TGTGCCAGCAGTCTAAGACAGGGGGCCACAACTAATGAAAAACTGTTTTTT. Amino acids: CASSLRQGATTNEKLFF.